Reported below is one TCR beta chain. This record belongs to a study of blood T cell repertoires in COVID-19. About the study: Samples came from the United States, Italy and Spain, spanning acute and convalescent COVID-19.

Original handling: Amplified reference gene primers provided the basis for estimating nucleated cell counts. Sequencing was performed with immunoSEQ multiplex PCR; in TCRdb, only in-frame clones are kept and a portion is missing. V, J and clone size are taken as reported in that table, and D and trimming were inferred from the DNA itself. Of some 110,000 clones listed, approximately 88% are singletons. The TCR was taken from a woman aged 70 to 79 with acute or convalescent COVID-19. Sequencing was performed on peripheral blood.

CDR3 loop: CASSPPGRGGTGELFF. The CDR3, as DNA: TGTGCCAGCAGCCCCCCAGGTAGGGGGGGCACCGGGGAGCTGTTTTTT. The chain has TRBV4-2 and TRBJ2-2, with a possible D match to TRBD2 (7 bases). The V end lost 4 bases, the J end lost 4 bases, and 16 bases lay between the germline ends. This CDR3 is 16 amino acids long. Germline assignment: CDR1 LGHNA and CDR2 YNFKEQ.